The rows below give T cell receptor beta chains drawn from one sample of a study of T-cell memory formation after mild COVID-19. MiXCR, run by TCRdb on the 5' RACE reads, gives a single entry per CDR3 protein. The sample lists more than 150,000 distinct CDR3 sequences; around 10% were seen once. Sequenced material: PBMCs or a T cell subset sorted from them (not recorded which). These receptors all stem from a man in his late teens or twenties who had mild COVID-19 (a few samples of this study predate the infection). Cell type and time point are not known. Each CDR3 is given with its conserved first and last residue. The order of the fields is J gene, V gene, CDR3 protein.

J: TRBJ1-2; V: TRBV7-9; CDR3: CASSAQSYGYTF
J: TRBJ2-7; V: TRBV18; CDR3: CASSPTEMIEQYF
J: TRBJ2-1; V: TRBV7-3; CDR3: CASSGTRANEQFF
J: TRBJ1-2; V: TRBV7-2; CDR3: CASWTGTLYGYTF
J: TRBJ2-5; V: TRBV20-1; CDR3: CSAYDIRDRGRVETQYF
J: TRBJ1-1; V: TRBV5-1; CDR3: CASSLGFGHRFDEAFF
J: TRBJ1-5; V: TRBV6-5; CDR3: CASSYSRNQPQHF
J: TRBJ1-4; V: TRBV20-1; CDR3: CSARDLRGRGEKLFF
J: TRBJ1-2; V: TRBV12-3/TRBV12-4; CDR3: CASTRGGRVYGYTF
J: TRBJ2-5; V: TRBV20-1; CDR3: CSVGSRRETQYF
J: TRBJ2-3; V: TRBV18; CDR3: CASSPVARSTDTQYF
J: TRBJ2-5; V: TRBV19; CDR3: CASSTPSGEMGETQYF